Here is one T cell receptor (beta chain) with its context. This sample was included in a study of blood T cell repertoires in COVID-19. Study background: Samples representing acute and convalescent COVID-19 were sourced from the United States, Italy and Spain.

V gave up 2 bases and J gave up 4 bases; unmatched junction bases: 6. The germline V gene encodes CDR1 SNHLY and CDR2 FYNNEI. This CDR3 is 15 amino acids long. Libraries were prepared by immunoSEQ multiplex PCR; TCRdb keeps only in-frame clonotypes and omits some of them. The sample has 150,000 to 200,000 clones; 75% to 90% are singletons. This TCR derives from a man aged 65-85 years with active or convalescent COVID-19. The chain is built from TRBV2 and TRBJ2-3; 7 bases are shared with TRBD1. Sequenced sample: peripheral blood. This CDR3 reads CASSEQGTASDTQYF. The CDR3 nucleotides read TGTGCCAGCAGTGAACAGGGGACAGCCTCAGATACGCAGTATTTT.